This T cell receptor (beta chain) is from a study of CD8 T cells in ankylosing spondylitis. A word on this clonotype: Its antigen is unknown.

Study results and limitations: A CD8+ phenotype characterized the disease-linked clones, which were relatively rare in peripheral blood. What appeared characteristic of ankylosing spondylitis blood was a TCR beta motif of fewer than ten highly homologous variants. Several of the motif variants were reported before in synovial fluid and blood from reactive arthritis.

TCRdb re-called the 5' RACE reads through MiXCR, storing one row per CDR3 protein. The data hold about 800,000 distinct CDR3 sequences, with 10% to 15% observed a single time. The CDR3 runs to 15 residues. V lost 1 base, J lost 10 bases, and 4 bases stayed unmatched. The clonotype was recovered from a male donor with ankylosing spondylitis. This sequence joins TRBV12-3 or TRBV12-4 and TRBJ1-6; 10 bases map to TRBD1. The sequenced sample consisted of blood, either unsorted or a sorted T cell fraction (not recorded which). The CDR3 DNA follows: TGTGCCAGCAGTTTAGGAGGACAGGGGGTCTCACCCCTCCACTTT. Encoded protein: CASSLGGQGVSPLHF.